This T cell receptor (beta chain) was recovered during a study of shared clonotypes between healthy human individuals. Looking at the study overall: Donors consisted of two women and a few men between 18 and 49. Study results and limitations: Donors were few, which limited the genetic and exposure-history diversity represented.

The authors ran the assay at deep level. Generated by immunoSEQ multiplex PCR, the TCRdb table keeps only in-frame clones and is missing some. The table lists about half a million clones, approximately 84% of them singletons, with about 13% in the top ten. The germline V gene encodes CDR1 SQVTM and CDR2 ANQGSEA. The ends lost 6 bases at V and 4 bases at J; junction bases unmatched: 4. CDR3 length: 13 residues. This clone was seen a single time. Its antigen remains unknown. This clonotype was obtained from a middle-aged woman in good health. Some clones in this sample may be carry-over from other donors' samples. Sample: PBMCs. The genes are TRBV29-1 and TRBJ2-1, with TRBD1 matching 9 bases. The CDR3 nucleotides are TGCAGCGTCCGCGGGACAGGGTACAATGAGCAGTTCTTC. This translates into CSVRGTGYNEQFF.